This record covers a single T cell receptor (beta chain). These data originate in a study of blood T cell repertoires in COVID-19. At the level of the study: PBMCs, B-cell-depleted T cells, or T cells were the source of the cDNA or gDNA that made up the material.

The ends were cut back, 5 bases at V and 4 bases at J, with 11 bases in the middle. The V gene's germline CDR1 is SEHNR and CDR2 FQNEAQ (reference sequence). The CDR3 consists of 13 residues. Recruitment covered roughly 22 US areas and drew participants whose ages spanned roughly 18 to 89 years. Each participant's cohort was designated according to participant-reported clinical history. Only in-frame clones appear in the TCRdb table, and some are missing; sequencing was by immunoSEQ multiplex PCR. The sample carries approximately 260,000 clones, approximately 90% recorded once. Sequencing used PBMCs or T cells enriched from blood (not recorded which). The V and J genes are TRBV7-9 and TRBJ1-1; D is undetermined. The receptor comes from a woman aged 40-49 years with acute COVID-19. The CDR3 DNA reads as TGTGCCAGCAGCGAAGAGGTGGGCACTGAAGCTTTCTTT. Translating it yields CASSEEVGTEAFF.